This is a list of T cell receptor beta chains from one sample in a study of blood T cell repertoires in COVID-19. The method was immunoSEQ multiplex PCR; TCRdb's version includes in-frame clones alone and lacks a portion of them. The sample shows 200,000 to 250,000 clones, around 80% of them seen only once. Sequenced material: peripheral blood. Receptors were obtained from a woman over 75 with active or convalescent COVID-19. Both conserved end residues are part of each CDR3. D genes are given only for firm matches.

J,D,V,CDR3
TRBJ1-2,NA,TRBV24-1,CATSDQNPQSRIFYGYTF
TRBJ1-2,NA,TRBV5-1,CASSLAPSRGGYTF
TRBJ2-7,TRBD1,TRBV11-3,CASSPGGQYGEQYF
TRBJ2-3,TRBD2,TRBV5-1,CASSLNHLAGERADTQYF
TRBJ1-2,TRBD1,TRBV28,CASIAGTANYGYTF
TRBJ2-7,NA,TRBV5-5,CASSLEVQTSSYEQYF
TRBJ1-4,NA,TRBV5-1,CASSLAKTGGLGEKLFF
TRBJ2-1,TRBD2,TRBV4-1,CASSQVRGTREKNEQFF
TRBJ2-3,TRBD1,TRBV28,CASSSRQGSVTDTQYF
TRBJ1-2,TRBD1,TRBV20-1,CSARTGTGGPF
TRBJ1-2,NA,TRBV28,CASSLPVSGAYGYTF
TRBJ2-3,TRBD2,TRBV11-3,CASSLGLAGAGTQYF
TRBJ1-2,TRBD1,TRBV3-1/TRBV3-2,CASSQEPGQGGSVGYTF
TRBJ1-6,TRBD1,TRBV7-9,CASSPGTGVDNSPLHF
TRBJ2-3,NA,TRBV19,CASSQKRGATADTQYF
TRBJ2-5,NA,TRBV6-6,CASSPPFMTQYF
TRBJ1-5,NA,TRBV5-8,CASSLGRVLNTYQPQHF
TRBJ2-2,NA,TRBV7-3,CASSPRSRAGELFF
TRBJ2-7,NA,TRBV6-6,CASRTGQGRGYF
TRBJ1-5,NA,TRBV18,CASSPGTGPGQPQHF
TRBJ2-5,NA,TRBV27,CASSLWGVQETQYF
TRBJ1-5,NA,TRBV6-5,CAAGGDQPQHF
TRBJ2-2,NA,TRBV6-5,CASSYLGQNTGELFF
TRBJ1-5,NA,TRBV29-1,CSVGGGNQPQHF
TRBJ2-5,TRBD2,TRBV19,CASSPLAGGKETQYF
TRBJ2-1,TRBD2,TRBV5-1,CASSLGEGLSYNEQFF
TRBJ2-1,NA,TRBV23-1,CASSHTASYNEQFF
TRBJ2-1,TRBD2,TRBV7-2,CASSLVRGGDEQFF
TRBJ2-5,TRBD2,TRBV7-2,CASSRGGTQYF
TRBJ1-5,NA,TRBV18,CASSPNRVGQNSNQPQHF
TRBJ2-2,TRBD2,TRBV27,CASSPSPGLAGGGKGGELFF
TRBJ2-7,TRBD1,TRBV27,CASSLIAAGGATEQYF
TRBJ1-2,NA,TRBV12-3/TRBV12-4,CASSFGGFGYTF
TRBJ1-2,NA,TRBV7-2,CATRLPFYGYTF
TRBJ2-5,TRBD2,TRBV30,CALKGGLVETQYF
TRBJ2-2,TRBD2,TRBV10-3,CASRGVRGLGSTGELFF
TRBJ2-4,TRBD2,TRBV11-2,CASSLGLAENIQYF
TRBJ1-5,NA,TRBV19,CASSADRQPQHF
TRBJ1-2,TRBD1,TRBV5-4,CASSFDGQGGYGYTF
TRBJ2-1,TRBD2,TRBV6-2/TRBV6-3,CASSYRASGRDSSYNEQFF
TRBJ1-2,NA,TRBV5-1,CASSYGQNGYTF
TRBJ2-4,NA,TRBV4-2,CASSPGSARRDIQYF
TRBJ2-1,NA,TRBV12-5,CASGLALFGTGTYNEQFF
TRBJ2-3,TRBD2,TRBV29-1,CSVEKTSGLYFTDTQYF
TRBJ2-4,NA,TRBV3-1/TRBV3-2,CASSQVAYPAELAKNIQYF
TRBJ2-2,TRBD1,TRBV15,CATSRDLGQGARGTGELFF
TRBJ1-5,NA,TRBV28,CASSPRLGGRQPQHF
TRBJ2-7,TRBD2,TRBV6-5,CASRTSGAEQYF
TRBJ1-2,TRBD1,TRBV7-2,CASSLTNRGSGYTF
TRBJ2-3,TRBD2,TRBV4-3,CASSQVGSGRAMVDTQYF
TRBJ2-2,TRBD1,TRBV5-4,CASSQPGTGVTGELFF
TRBJ2-5,NA,TRBV11-3,CASSRDGGRETQYF